This T cell receptor (beta chain) was sequenced for a study of cytomegalovirus exposure and HLA in healthy donors. V dropped 1 base and J dropped 0; count of bases not matched to a gene: 4. The germline V gene has CDR1 SGHDN and CDR2 FVKESK. CDR3 length: 16 amino acids. Primers: 60 Vbeta forward and 13 Jbeta reverse. Sequenced by immunoSEQ multiplex PCR; TCRdb stores in-frame clones only, minus some. The sample includes about 200,000 clones, 70% to 85% of them seen just once. The sequenced material came from PBMCs. The chain carries TRBV14 and TRBJ2-7, with TRBD2 matching 9 bases. The TCR originated in a man aged 40-49 years in good health and CMV-seropositive. CDR3 region: CASSQGLADSSYEQYF. CDR3 coding DNA: TGTGCCAGCAGCCAAGGACTAGCGGATAGCTCCTACGAGCAGTACTTC.